These 5 T cell receptor beta chains originate from one sample sequenced in a study of blood T cell repertoires in COVID-19. Clones were sequenced by immunoSEQ multiplex PCR, and TCRdb holds only the in-frame ones, with some missing. The data contain 130,000 or so clones, 75% to 80% of them singletons. Sequencing was performed on peripheral blood. Every receptor here comes from a human donor in a cohort sampled during active COVID-19.

This clone was recorded only once. The V call is TRBV11-2, the J call TRBJ1-1; possibly TRBD1 for D (6 bases). V shed 2 bases and J shed 4 bases, with 14 bases lying between them. Looked up from germline, CDR1 is SGHAT and CDR2 is FQNNGV. The CDR3 spans 15 residues. Written as DNA, the CDR3 is TGTGCCAGCAGCTTATCAATCAGGGGATCCACTGAAGCTTTCTTT. It encodes CASSLSIRGSTEAFF.

The genes are TRBV27 and TRBJ2-7, with D perhaps matching TRBD1 (5 bases). Trimming shortened V by 8 bases and J by 5 bases, and 16 bases separated the two germline ends. The CDR3 is made up of 13 amino acids. The germline gives CDR1 MNHEY, CDR2 SMNVEV (reference sequence). For the CDR3, the DNA is TGTGCCAGCCACAGGAACGGTCTAAACGAGCAGTACTTC. This translates into CASHRNGLNEQYF.

This clone has just a few counts. CDR3 in DNA: TGCGCCAGCAGGGGGACACCGAACACTGAAGCTTTCTTT. It yields the protein CASRGTPNTEAFF. The chain couples TRBV10-2 to TRBJ1-1; maybe TRBD1 (6 bases). This CDR3 has 13 amino acids. The V and J ends lost 6 bases and 1 base respectively, with 9 bases between them. The germline V gene has CDR1 WSHSY and CDR2 SAAADI.

This clone was seen only a few times. The rearrangement uses TRBV15 and TRBJ2-7; D is unclear. This CDR3 contains 15 residues. Germline CDR1 reads LNHNV; CDR2 reads YYDKDF (reference sequence). V lost 0 bases to trimming and J lost 0 bases, with 9 bases between them. The CDR3 here is CATSRDQRASYEQYF. The CDR3, as DNA: TGTGCCACCAGCAGAGATCAACGAGCCTCCTACGAGCAGTACTTC.

J is TRBJ2-7 and V is TRBV27, with D possibly matching TRBD1 (5 bases). V shed 5 bases and J shed 3 bases, with 17 bases lying between them. CDR3 size: 15 residues. The germline gives CDR1 MNHEY, CDR2 SMNVEV (reference sequence). As DNA, the CDR3 is TGTGCCAGCAGTCCCAGGGAAGCGAAACGCTACGAGCAGTACTTC. This gives the protein CASSPREAKRYEQYF.